The clone carrying this TCR beta chain has at least ten counts. Antigen unknown. Unique molecular identifiers were built into the TCRbeta library. TCRdb called the PCR reads again in MiXCR, with one record for every CDR3 protein. The sample contains about 170,000 distinct CDR3 sequences, roughly 11% of which appear only once. The source of the sample is a study of T-cell reconstitution after alpha-beta-depleted transplantation in children. Study-level findings and limits: Surviving recipient T cells and thymic progenitors produced the high day-60 TCRbeta diversity seen in some patients. Several hundred rapidly expanded clones from non-depleted graft cells reportedly supplied alpha-beta T cells about two months post-transplant. One year after transplant, T-cell counts and diversity came mostly from newly produced T cells.

Germline CDR1 and CDR2: MGHDK and SYGVNS. The CDR3 has 15 residues. V lost 1 base and J 2 bases, leaving 11 bases between the germline ends. Sequenced here: PBMCs, sampled before TCRalphabeta/CD19-depleted stem cell transplant. This TCR derives from a boy between 2 and 10 years old with acute myeloid leukemia, due to receive a stem cell transplant. The chain has TRBV25-1 and TRBJ2-5; D is unclear. The CDR3 here is CASSESVAGQETQYF. The DNA for the CDR3 is TGTGCCAGCAGTGAATCAGTGGCAGGACAAGAGACCCAGTACTTC. Drawing the rest from reference TRBV25-1 and TRBJ2-5, the complete variable domain is EADIYQTPRYLVIGTGKKITLECSQTMGHDKMYWYQQDPGMELHLIHYSYGVNSTEKGDLSSESTVSRIRTEHFPLTLESARPSHTSQYLCASSESVAGQETQYFGPGTRLLVL.